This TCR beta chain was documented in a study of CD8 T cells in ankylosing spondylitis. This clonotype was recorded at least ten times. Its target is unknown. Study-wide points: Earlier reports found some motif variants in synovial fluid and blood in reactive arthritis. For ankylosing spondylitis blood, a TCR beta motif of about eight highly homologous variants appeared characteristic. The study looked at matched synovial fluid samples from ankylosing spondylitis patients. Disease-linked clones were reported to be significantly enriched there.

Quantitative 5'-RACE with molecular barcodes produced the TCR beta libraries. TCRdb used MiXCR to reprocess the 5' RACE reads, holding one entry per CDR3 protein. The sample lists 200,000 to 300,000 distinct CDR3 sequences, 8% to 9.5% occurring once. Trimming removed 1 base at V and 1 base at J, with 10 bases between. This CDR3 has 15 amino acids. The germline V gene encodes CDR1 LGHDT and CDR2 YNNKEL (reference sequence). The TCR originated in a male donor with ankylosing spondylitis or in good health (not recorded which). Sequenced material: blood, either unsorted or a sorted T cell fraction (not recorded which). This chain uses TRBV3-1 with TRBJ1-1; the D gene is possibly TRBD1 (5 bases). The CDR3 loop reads CASSQGYRPNTEAFF. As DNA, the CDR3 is TGTGCCAGCAGCCAAGGGTACAGGCCGAACACTGAAGCTTTCTTT.